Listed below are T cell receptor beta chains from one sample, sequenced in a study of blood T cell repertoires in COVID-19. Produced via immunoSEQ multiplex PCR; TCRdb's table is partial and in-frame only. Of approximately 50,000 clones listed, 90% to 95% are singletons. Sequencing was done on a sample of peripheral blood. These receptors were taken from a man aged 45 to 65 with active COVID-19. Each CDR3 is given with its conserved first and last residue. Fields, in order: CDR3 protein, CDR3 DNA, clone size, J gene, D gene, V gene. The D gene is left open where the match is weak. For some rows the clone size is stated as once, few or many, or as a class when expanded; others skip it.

CDR3 protein: CASRTGSLTGELFF
CDR3 DNA: TGTGCCAGCAGGACCGGGTCGCTCACCGGGGAGCTGTTTTTT
clone size: -
J gene: TRBJ2-2
D gene: -
V gene: TRBV5-6

CDR3 protein: CATSRDPRGPEAFF
CDR3 DNA: TGTGCCACCAGCAGAGATCCCAGAGGTCCTGAAGCTTTCTTT
clone size: -
J gene: TRBJ1-1
D gene: -
V gene: TRBV15

CDR3 protein: CASSSTGRIRVTEAFF
CDR3 DNA: TGCGCCAGCAGCTCGACAGGGCGGATTCGGGTTACTGAAGCTTTCTTT
clone size: -
J gene: TRBJ1-1
D gene: TRBD1
V gene: TRBV5-1

CDR3 protein: CASTEGGTQYF
CDR3 DNA: TGTGCCAGCACTGAGGGTGGAACGCAGTATTTT
clone size: -
J gene: TRBJ2-3
D gene: -
V gene: TRBV12-3/TRBV12-4

CDR3 protein: CASRLTRGLEKLFF
CDR3 DNA: TGTGCCAGCAGACTCACCAGGGGTCTCGAAAAACTGTTTTTT
clone size: -
J gene: TRBJ1-4
D gene: -
V gene: TRBV6-1

CDR3 protein: CASSTLAGGPYEQYF
CDR3 DNA: TGTGCCAGCAGCACCCTAGCGGGAGGGCCGTACGAGCAGTACTTC
clone size: -
J gene: TRBJ2-7
D gene: TRBD2
V gene: TRBV28

CDR3 protein: CASSRTGYQETQYF
CDR3 DNA: TGTGCCAGCAGTAGGACAGGATACCAAGAGACCCAGTACTTC
clone size: -
J gene: TRBJ2-5
D gene: TRBD1
V gene: TRBV6-5

CDR3 protein: CAVGRGTYYEQYF
CDR3 DNA: TGTGCCGTGGGTCGGGGGACCTACTACGAGCAGTACTTC
clone size: -
J gene: TRBJ2-7
D gene: -
V gene: TRBV19

CDR3 protein: CASSLESAWAQLYTEAFF
CDR3 DNA: TGTGCCAGCAGCTTGGAATCCGCCTGGGCACAGTTATACACTGAAGCTTTCTTT
clone size: -
J gene: TRBJ1-1
D gene: -
V gene: TRBV5-5

CDR3 protein: CASSFAGQGTDTQYF
CDR3 DNA: TGTGCCAGCAGCTTCGCTGGACAGGGCACAGATACGCAGTATTTT
clone size: -
J gene: TRBJ2-3
D gene: TRBD1
V gene: TRBV28

CDR3 protein: CASSLELGRDYGYTF
CDR3 DNA: TGTGCCAGCAGCTTGGAGTTGGGCAGGGATTATGGCTACACCTTC
clone size: once
J gene: TRBJ1-2
D gene: -
V gene: TRBV5-5

CDR3 protein: CASSQSGTGGGMDIQYF
CDR3 DNA: TGTGCCAGCAGCCAGTCCGGGACAGGGGGGGGGATGGACATTCAGTACTTC
clone size: -
J gene: TRBJ2-4
D gene: TRBD1
V gene: TRBV4-2

CDR3 protein: CATQDRTLLYEQYF
CDR3 DNA: TGTGCCACCCAAGACAGAACCTTACTCTACGAGCAGTACTTC
clone size: -
J gene: TRBJ2-7
D gene: -
V gene: TRBV2

CDR3 protein: CASSFSRDYEQYF
CDR3 DNA: TGCGCCAGCAGCTTTTCCAGGGACTACGAGCAGTACTTC
clone size: -
J gene: TRBJ2-7
D gene: -
V gene: TRBV5-1

CDR3 protein: CASSRTGHNGYTF
CDR3 DNA: TGTGCCAGCAGTCGGACAGGACATAATGGCTACACCTTC
clone size: -
J gene: TRBJ1-2
D gene: TRBD1
V gene: TRBV28

CDR3 protein: CASSLEGRRSDGYTF
CDR3 DNA: TGTGCCAGCAGTTTGGAGGGGCGAAGATCGGATGGCTACACCTTC
clone size: -
J gene: TRBJ1-2
D gene: -
V gene: TRBV27

CDR3 protein: CASSSGTNEQFF
CDR3 DNA: TGTGCCAGCAGCAGCGGGACCAATGAGCAGTTCTTC
clone size: -
J gene: TRBJ2-1
D gene: TRBD2
V gene: TRBV27

CDR3 protein: CASSPGIEGQPQHF
CDR3 DNA: TGTGCCAGCTCACCGGGGATAGAGGGTCAGCCCCAGCATTTT
clone size: once
J gene: TRBJ1-5
D gene: -
V gene: TRBV18

CDR3 protein: CAWSVQSRDTQYF
CDR3 DNA: TGTGCCTGGAGTGTACAGAGCAGGGATACGCAGTATTTT
clone size: -
J gene: TRBJ2-3
D gene: -
V gene: TRBV30

CDR3 protein: CASSLVGTGGFGETQYF
CDR3 DNA: TGTGCCAGCAGCTTGGTCGGGACAGGGGGCTTTGGAGAGACCCAGTACTTC
clone size: -
J gene: TRBJ2-5
D gene: TRBD1
V gene: TRBV7-3

CDR3 protein: CASSPGGGGSPLHF
CDR3 DNA: TGTGCCAGCAGCCCAGGGGGCGGGGGATCACCCCTCCACTTT
clone size: -
J gene: TRBJ1-6
D gene: TRBD1
V gene: TRBV6-5

CDR3 protein: CASSDEDRNLVQETQYF
CDR3 DNA: TGTGCCAGCAGTGACGAGGACAGAAACCTAGTCCAAGAGACCCAGTACTTC
clone size: -
J gene: TRBJ2-5
D gene: -
V gene: TRBV2

CDR3 protein: CASSPQGVSYNEQFF
CDR3 DNA: TGTGCCAGCTCACCGCAGGGGGTCTCCTACAATGAGCAGTTCTTC
clone size: once
J gene: TRBJ2-1
D gene: TRBD1
V gene: TRBV18